These 13 T cell receptor beta chains were sequenced from one sample in a study of cytomegalovirus exposure and HLA in healthy donors. PCR primers comprised 60 Vbeta and 13 Jbeta primers. Assay used: immunoSEQ multiplex PCR; TCRdb lists only in-frame clones, some missing. The sample includes over 200,000 clones, roughly 84% seen only once; the top ten take 1% to 1.5%. Specimen: PBMCs. The receptor source for this set is a human donor in good health.

CDR3 sequence: CASSRNRDSLLGGQYF. The CDR3 DNA reads TGCGCCAGCAGCCGCAACCGGGACAGCCTGCTTGGTGGCCAGTACTTC. The chain combines TRBV4-1 with TRBJ2-5; 7 bases map to TRBD1. Trimming cost V 4 bases and J 10 bases; bases outside gene matches: 18. The germline V gene encodes CDR1 MGHRA and CDR2 YSYEKL. This CDR3 spans 16 amino acids.

V gene TRBV5-1 combines with J gene TRBJ2-6; the D gene is possibly TRBD1 (5 bases). The V gene lost 5 bases and the J gene lost 0 bases, with 18 bases spanning the gap. This CDR3 has 18 amino acids. The germline CDR1 and CDR2 sequences are SGHRS and YFSETQ. The CDR3 region is CASRIIGRDFSGANVLTF. CDR3 in DNA: TGCGCCAGCAGAATTATTGGCAGGGATTTCTCTGGGGCCAACGTCCTGACTTTC.

The rearrangement joins TRBV2 to TRBJ1-4; possible D gene TRBD1, 5 bases. Deletions cut 4 bases from V and 1 base from J, with 16 bases between. The CDR3 is 17 residues long. CDR1 SNHLY and CDR2 FYNNEI come from the germline V gene. The CDR3 DNA reads TGTGCCAGCAGTGGACAACCAACAAGGGGAACTAATGAAAAACTGTTTTTT. Amino acids: CASSGQPTRGTNEKLFF.

This clone was detected once. The CDR3 bases are TGTGCCAGCAGCCGGACTAGCGGTTACAATGAGCAGTTCTTC. It specifies CASSRTSGYNEQFF. This chain connects TRBV11-2 to TRBJ2-1; 10 bases line up with TRBD2. The V segment lost 5 bases and the J segment 4 bases; nucleotides outside the gene matches: 2. The V gene's germline CDR1 is SGHAT and CDR2 FQNNGV. This CDR3 is 14 amino acids long.

The chain recombines TRBV16 with TRBJ1-2; D is perhaps TRBD1 (5 bases). Trimming pared 1 base from V and 2 bases from J, leaving 8 bases between. This CDR3 is built from 14 residues. The V gene's germline CDR1 is KGHSY and CDR2 FQNENV. CDR3: CASSQWAGNYGYTF. The CDR3, as DNA: TGTGCCAGCAGCCAATGGGCAGGGAACTATGGCTACACCTTC.

Remarks on this clone: A read error may produce the germline difference seen at one junction end. The chain carries TRBV7-9 and TRBJ2-5, with 10 bases that match TRBD2. Germline lookup yields CDR1 SEHNR and CDR2 FQNEAQ (reference sequence). The CDR3 has 16 amino acids. CDR3 sequence (DNA): TGTTCCAGCAGCGCGAAAGCGGGAGGGGGTCAAGAGACCCAGTACTTC. This gives the protein CSSSAKAGGGQETQYF.

As to this clone: Additional DNA sequences in this sample encode the identical CDR3. The chain has TRBV5-4 and TRBJ2-3, with D unresolved. Germline values: CDR1 SGHNT, CDR2 YYREEE (reference sequence). The length of the CDR3 is 14 residues. The V gene lost 0 bases and the J gene lost 2 bases, with 7 bases spanning the gap. DNA of the CDR3: TGTGCCAGCAGCTTGGTGACATCCACAGATACGCAGTATTTT. Encoded protein: CASSLVTSTDTQYF.

V is TRBV5-8 and J is TRBJ1-5; D is possibly TRBD1 (5 bases). Germline V gene sequence: CDR1 SGHTS, CDR2 YDEGEE. Trimming removed 0 bases from V and 7 bases from J, with 14 bases in between. This CDR3 has 15 residues. The CDR3 DNA is TGTGCCAGCAGCTTGGCCGTCAGGGTGAGCCAGCCCCAGCATTTT. Amino acids: CASSLAVRVSQPQHF.

The V and J genes are TRBV7-8 and TRBJ2-1, with 8 bases identical to TRBD2. This CDR3 has 16 amino acids. Trimming cost V 7 bases and J 0 bases; bases outside gene matches: 8. Germline V gene data show CDR1 as SGHVS and CDR2 as FQNEAQ. The CDR3 DNA sequence: TGTGCCAGCAAAGTACGTAGCGGGATCTCCTACAATGAGCAGTTCTTC. It codes for CASKVRSGISYNEQFF.

The chain uses TRBV2 and TRBJ1-5; 7 positions agree with TRBD1. The trim removed 1 base at V and 3 bases at J, leaving 3 bases unmatched. Germline V gene sequence: CDR1 SNHLY, CDR2 FYNNEI. The CDR3 runs 15 residues. This CDR3 is CASSEGGQHNQPQHF. As DNA, the CDR3 is TGTGCCAGCAGTGAAGGGGGACAGCACAATCAGCCCCAGCATTTT.

This chain joins TRBV28 and TRBJ2-7; 7 bases map to TRBD1. The germline V gene encodes CDR1 MDHEN and CDR2 SYDVKM. The V and J ends lost 4 bases and 1 base, in that order; junction bases with no gene match: 1. This CDR3 comprises 13 residues. CDR3 in amino acids: CASSSGQSYEQYF. The CDR3 bases are TGTGCCAGCAGTTCGGGACAGTCCTACGAGCAGTACTTC.

This clone was picked up a small number of times. The chain combines TRBV10-3 with TRBJ2-1; 11 nucleotides agree with TRBD2. The germline CDR1 and CDR2 sequences are ENHRY and SYGVKD. The CDR3 length is 19 residues. After removal of 3 bases from V and 6 bases from J, the junction contained 16 bases not matched to a gene. The CDR3, as DNA: TGTGCCATCAGTGATCATGGAAGACTAGCGGGACGCTCTGGCAATGAGCAGTTCTTC. Amino acid sequence: CAISDHGRLAGRSGNEQFF.

The chain employs TRBV4-3 and TRBJ2-7; 8 bases map to TRBD2. Germline CDR1 and CDR2: LGHNA and YSLEER. V was clipped by 1 base and J by 3 bases; unmatched bases: 11. CDR3 length: 17 amino acids. The CDR3 sequence is CASSQGRAAGVFYEQYF. CDR3 DNA: TGCGCCAGCAGCCAAGGGAGAGCAGCGGGAGTTTTCTACGAGCAGTACTTC.